The rows below give T cell receptor beta chains drawn from one sample of a study of blood T cells in healthy people across ages. TCRdb called the 5' RACE reads again in MiXCR, with one record for every CDR3 protein. The sample lists 890,000 or so distinct CDR3 sequences; 62% were seen once. Input material: blood. All receptors derive from a man in his thirties or forties in good health. Each CDR3 is given with its conserved first and last residue.

V	J	CDR3
TRBV7-2	TRBJ2-3	CASSLGRGASDTQYF
TRBV2	TRBJ2-5	CASSENSFQETQYF
TRBV6-2/TRBV6-3	TRBJ2-1	CASSYMGTFSGEQFF
TRBV6-2/TRBV6-3	TRBJ2-1	CASSEMSEQFF
TRBV3-1	TRBJ2-3	CASSQGTGFNTQYF
TRBV4-3	TRBJ1-6	CASSQESGVHNSPLHF
TRBV5-5	-	CASSLAATNYYEQYF
TRBV9	TRBJ2-1	CASSQSGGGVQNEQFF
TRBV29-1	TRBJ2-1	CSAERAYNEQFF
TRBV10-2	TRBJ2-7	CASSDTFLTNEQYF
TRBV5-1	TRBJ2-7	CASSLAPGVSYEQYF
TRBV29-1	TRBJ2-3	CSGQGGTDTQYF
TRBV5-5	TRBJ2-4	CASSSGVAAKNIQYF
TRBV20-1	-	CSAEDRDEQYF
TRBV27	TRBJ2-3	CASSSILGLAGASSTDTQYF
TRBV4-3	TRBJ1-6	CASSQDLRGLASPLHF
TRBV6-5	TRBJ1-2	CASSSAPADRPNYGYTF
TRBV10-3	TRBJ2-3	CAISDRLAGGSTDTQYF
TRBV9	TRBJ2-1	CASSGSRVTEINNEQFF
TRBV4-3	TRBJ2-5	CASSQAGAMGETQYF
TRBV20-1	TRBJ2-5	CSMSGTGGYQETQYF
TRBV2	TRBJ1-2	CASTQDDGGYTF
TRBV28	TRBJ2-3	CASSPVGTGTTDTQYF
TRBV20-1	TRBJ1-2	CSGGAGNLDGYTF
TRBV4-2	TRBJ2-1	CASSLEATYNEQFF
TRBV24-1	TRBJ2-1	CATSPDRLFNEQFF
TRBV9	TRBJ2-7	CASSVGAGPLEQYF
TRBV11-1	TRBJ2-2	CASSLRGHAGTGELFF
TRBV27	TRBJ1-6	CASSLEPTYSPLHF
TRBV12-3/TRBV12-4	TRBJ1-2	CASSLGDRRGYTF
TRBV5-6	TRBJ2-7	CASSNYGGAYEQYF
TRBV4-2	TRBJ2-7	CASSAEEGPYEQYF
TRBV4-3	TRBJ2-4	CASSQETEMNIQYF
TRBV24-1	TRBJ2-3	CATCDATDRRTDTQYF
TRBV25-1	-	CATALAGLETQYF
TRBV29-1	TRBJ2-7	CSVARGHEQYF
TRBV4-3	TRBJ2-5	CASSQSQGETQYF
TRBV7-2	TRBJ1-1	CASSLAGRVNTEAFF
TRBV20-1	TRBJ2-3	CSAGGEGLSSDTQYF
TRBV4-2	TRBJ1-6	CASSQDTGLNSPLHF
TRBV14	TRBJ2-3	CASSQEWGRPDTQYF
TRBV7-9	TRBJ2-7	CASSLRDGGVEQYF
TRBV7-9	TRBJ2-6	CASSSILAAGANVLTF
TRBV3-1	TRBJ2-3	CASSQWEGITDTQYF
TRBV5-1	TRBJ2-6	CASSRQGTHLSGANVLTF
TRBV23-1	TRBJ2-7	CASRDTGLEGEQYF
TRBV12-3/TRBV12-4	TRBJ2-3	CASSPGTVTDTQYF